This T cell receptor (beta chain) originates from a study of patients and donors after allogeneic stem cell transplantation. Germline V gene lookup returns CDR1 SNHLY and CDR2 FYNNEI. The V end was cut by 4 bases, the J end by 7 bases, with 16 bases between. The CDR3 length is 15 residues. TCRdb redid the calling of the RT-PCR reads with MiXCR, one entry per CDR3 protein. The data contain about a million distinct CDR3 sequences, roughly 18% of them seen just once; the ten biggest clones take up under 6.5%. This clonotype was detected only a few times. This sequence joins TRBV2 and TRBJ1-4; perhaps TRBD1 as D (5 bases). The sequencing sample was made of blood, either unsorted or a sorted T cell fraction (not recorded which). This clonotype was obtained from a human donor who was either an allogeneic HSCT recipient or a stem cell or donor lymphocyte infusion donor (not recorded which). It is not recorded whose cells these are; they may come from a transplant donor. CDR3 amino acids: CASSVSGLRGEKLFF. The CDR3, as DNA: TGTGCCAGCAGTGTAAGCGGCCTAAGGGGTGAAAAACTGTTTTTT.